This T cell receptor (beta chain) was retrieved from a study of graft-versus-host responses after intestinal transplantation. About the research overall: Recipients had multivisceral, liver-intestinal, or isolated intestinal transplants. Anti-thymocyte globulin induction preceded around 3 years of tacrolimus and steroid maintenance in all recipients.

The CDR3 is 12 amino acids. Germline V gene sequence: CDR1 ENHRY, CDR2 SYGVKD. Trimming shortened V by 8 bases and J by 0 bases, and 6 bases separated the two germline ends. Libraries were prepared by immunoSEQ multiplex PCR; TCRdb keeps only in-frame clonotypes and omits some of them. This sample carries more than 50,000 clones, 91% of them seen once, and the ten largest clones take approximately 5%. Concerning this clone: Its matching antigen is unknown.

Study-wide results and limits: Association was observed between peak circulating GvH clone levels and early post-transplant HvG declines. In recipient marrow, GvH clones were found, and some appeared first in ileum or blood.

Sample: PBMCs, taken nearly 670 days after intestinal transplant. The chain is built from TRBV10-3 and TRBJ2-3; no clear D gene. The origin of this receptor is a human patient who received an intestinal transplant, so some T cells may come from the graft donor. The CDR3 is CAISVSTDTQYF. The CDR3 DNA reads as TGTGCCATCTCGGTCAGCACAGATACGCAGTATTTT.